Below, 23 T cell receptor beta chains from the same sample are listed, as sequenced in a study of blood T cell repertoires in COVID-19. Libraries were prepared by immunoSEQ multiplex PCR; TCRdb keeps only in-frame clonotypes and omits some of them. There are approximately 120,000 clones in the sample; more than 80% occur only once, and under 3.5% lies in the top ten. The sample comprised peripheral blood. These receptors were obtained from an elderly woman with COVID-19, enrolled during active disease.

The chain carries TRBV5-1 and TRBJ2-5; TRBD2 might be the D (5 bases). V was clipped by 6 bases and J by 5 bases, with 20 bases between them. CDR1 is SGHRS and CDR2 is YFSETQ in the germline V gene. This CDR3 is built from 15 residues. CDR3 sequence: CASTLGSTGVETQYF. The CDR3 coding sequence is TGCGCCAGCACCCTAGGCAGTACCGGGGTGGAGACCCAGTACTTC. Combining the CDR3 with reference TRBV5-1 and TRBJ2-5 gives the whole variable domain KAGVTQTPRYLIKTRGQQVTLSCSPISGHRSVSWYQQTPGQGLQFLFEYFSETQRNKGNFPGRFSGRQFSNSRSEMNVSTLELGDSALYLCASTLGSTGVETQYFGPGTRLLVL.

The chain combines TRBV7-9 with TRBJ1-4; D possibly corresponds to TRBD1 (6 bases). The V gene's germline CDR1 is SEHNR and CDR2 FQNEAQ (reference sequence). V was trimmed by 3 bases and J by 7 bases, leaving 15 bases between them. CDR3 length: 15 residues. As DNA, the CDR3 is TGTGCCAGCAGCTTCGAAGGGCGAGGGGGTGAAAAACTGTTTTTT. Translating it yields CASSFEGRGGEKLFF.

The table lists this clone with a count of one. This chain joins TRBV20-1 and TRBJ2-5, with a weak D call TRBD2 (5 bases). V was cut by 3 bases and J by 5 bases, with 19 bases left in between. The CDR3 length is 15 residues. From germline, CDR1 is DFQATT and CDR2 SNEGSKA (reference sequence). The CDR3 is CSASLVTTIGETQYF. In DNA form, the CDR3 reads TGCAGTGCTAGTCTTGTGACTACGATAGGGGAGACCCAGTACTTC.

The V and J genes are TRBV7-8 and TRBJ1-1, with unresolved D. Germline CDR1 is SGHVS and CDR2 is FQNEAQ. Trimming removed 0 bases from V and 7 bases from J, with 12 bases in between. CDR3 length: 14 residues. CDR3 loop: CASSLAARGLEAFF. The CDR3 region has the DNA TGTGCCAGCAGCTTAGCCGCGCGTGGGCTTGAAGCTTTCTTT. Complete variable domain (other parts from reference TRBV7-8 and TRBJ1-1): GAGVSQSPRYKVAKRGQDVALRCDPISGHVSLFWYQQALGQGPEFLTYFQNEAQLDKSGLPSDRFFAERPEGSVSTLKIQRTQQEDSAVYLCASSLAARGLEAFFGQGTRLTVV.

The chain uses TRBV19 and TRBJ2-1, with D perhaps matching TRBD2 (6 bases). Germline V gene lookup returns CDR1 LNHDA and CDR2 SQIVND (reference sequence). V was clipped by 2 bases and J by 10 bases, with 24 bases between them. The CDR3 contains 17 residues. This CDR3 reads CASSITGGDLLQWEQFF. In DNA form, the CDR3 reads TGTGCCAGTAGTATAACAGGAGGGGATTTACTACAATGGGAGCAGTTCTTC.

V gene TRBV10-3 combines with J gene TRBJ2-7; D is ambiguous. V lost 7 bases and J 2 bases, leaving 12 bases between the germline ends. The CDR3 runs to 13 residues. CDR1 and CDR2 from the germline V gene are ENHRY and SYGVKD. The CDR3, as DNA: TGTGCCATCACCTCTGCGCGGACCTACGAGCAGTACTTC. Translating it yields CAITSARTYEQYF.

This clone was picked up a small number of times. The chain carries TRBV5-6 and TRBJ1-1, with 12 bases that match TRBD1. V lost 3 bases, J lost 4 bases, and 7 bases stayed unmatched. Germline CDR1 SGHDT, CDR2 YYEEEE. This CDR3 is 16 amino acids long. The DNA of the CDR3 is TGTGCCAGCAGCTCGGGACAGGGGGCCGTGGGCACTGAAGCTTTCTTT. Its protein product is CASSSGQGAVGTEAFF.

V usage is TRBV14 and J usage is TRBJ1-1, with 9 nucleotides matching TRBD1. Looked up from germline, CDR1 is SGHDN and CDR2 is FVKESK. V lost 1 base to trimming and J lost 4 bases; unmatched junction nucleotides: 7. The CDR3 sequence is 16 residues long. CDR3 region: CASSQVLGQGTTEAFF. In DNA, the CDR3 is TGTGCCAGCAGCCAAGTTCTAGGACAGGGGACCACTGAAGCTTTCTTT.

The rearrangement uses TRBV29-1 and TRBJ2-1; 10 bases fit TRBD2. Germline V gene data show CDR1 as SQVTM and CDR2 as ANQGSEA. The CDR3 has 13 amino acids. With V trimmed by 5 bases and J by 8 bases, 6 bases remained unmatched. CDR3 amino acids: CSVLAGVPHEQFF. CDR3 DNA: TGCAGCGTTCTAGCGGGAGTTCCCCATGAGCAGTTCTTC.

The V gene is TRBV5-1, the J gene TRBJ2-2; weak D call: TRBD1 (6 bases). Trimming cost V 0 bases and J 6 bases, with 18 bases left between them. Germline V gene sequence: CDR1 SGHRS, CDR2 YFSETQ. The CDR3 runs 17 residues. CDR3 sequence: CASSLADRLGEAGELFF. Here the CDR3 DNA reads TGCGCCAGCAGCTTGGCTGACAGGCTGGGGGAAGCCGGGGAGCTGTTTTTT.

The chain uses TRBV2 and TRBJ2-2, with TRBD1 identical over 7 bases. The CDR3 spans 14 residues. From germline, CDR1 is SNHLY and CDR2 FYNNEI. V shed 10 bases and J 0 bases; nucleotides not matched to a gene: 5. DNA of the CDR3: TGTGCCACCCGGGACAGCCCGAACACCGGGGAGCTGTTTTTT. Amino acid sequence: CATRDSPNTGELFF.

The rearrangement links TRBV27 to TRBJ2-3; 8 positions match TRBD2. The CDR3 has 15 residues. Losses at the gene ends were 0 bases for V and 11 bases for J; bases not matched to a gene: 10. Germline values: CDR1 MNHEY, CDR2 SMNVEV (reference sequence). Written as DNA, the CDR3 is TGTGCCAGCAGTTTATCGATCACTAGCGGCGCCCAGCAGTATTTT. This encodes CASSLSITSGAQQYF.

The chain uses TRBV6-1 and TRBJ2-1; the match to TRBD2 covers 9 bases. This CDR3 comprises 17 residues. Germline loops: CDR1 MNHNS, CDR2 SASEGT. J lost 3 bases, V lost 3 bases, and 9 bases had no gene match. The CDR3 here is CASSESPLAGYYNEQFF. The CDR3 nucleotides are TGTGCCAGCAGTGAGTCCCCCCTAGCGGGGTACTACAATGAGCAGTTCTTC.

The J gene is TRBJ2-2, the V gene TRBV11-3; 9 bases match TRBD2. This CDR3 region has 16 residues. The germline CDR1 and CDR2 sequences are SGHNT and YENEEA. Losses at the gene ends were 5 bases for V and 4 bases for J; bases not matched to a gene: 8. The CDR3: CASSDRLAETTGELFF. CDR3 sequence (DNA): TGTGCCAGCAGCGATAGACTAGCGGAAACCACCGGGGAGCTGTTTTTT. Full variable domain (outside the CDR3, taken from reference TRBV11-3 and TRBJ2-2): EAGVVQSPRYKIIEKKQPVAFWCNPISGHNTLYWYLQNLGQGPELLIRYENEEAVDDSQLPKDRFSAERLKGVDSTLKIQPAELGDSAVYLCASSDRLAETTGELFFGEGSRLTVL.

CDR3 coding DNA: TGCGCCAGCAGCTTGGACCGGGCCGCGGGGTCGGATACGCAGTATTTT. Its translation is CASSLDRAAGSDTQYF. The V call is TRBV5-1, the J call TRBJ2-3, with TRBD2 as a possible D gene (6 bases). Trimming took 0 bases from V and 6 from J, leaving 17 bases between them. CDR3 length: 16 residues. Germline values: CDR1 SGHRS, CDR2 YFSETQ.

The CDR3 bases are TGTGCCAGCAGCGGGACAGTTCTTTCACCCCTCCACTTT. The encoded protein is CASSGTVLSPLHF. The chain joins TRBV6-5 to TRBJ1-6; 7 nucleotides line up with TRBD1. CDR1 is MNHEY and CDR2 is SVGAGI in the germline V gene. This CDR3 comprises 13 residues. V trimming: 6 bases; J trimming: 9 bases; junction bases outside the gene matches: 5.

The chain joins TRBV18 to TRBJ2-7; D is possibly TRBD1 (6 bases). This CDR3 spans 13 amino acids. Germline loops: CDR1 KGHSH, CDR2 LQKENI. Deletions cut 5 bases from V and 5 bases from J, with 13 bases between. The CDR3: CASSIRHRDEQYF. CDR3 DNA sequence: TGTGCCAGCTCAATAAGGCACAGGGACGAGCAGTACTTC.

The rearrangement uses TRBV5-1 and TRBJ2-7; TRBD1 agrees at 11 bases. The CDR3 spans 15 residues. Germline CDR1 reads SGHRS; CDR2 reads YFSETQ. J was trimmed by 4 bases and V by 3 bases; bases with no gene match: 6. The CDR3 here is CASSYGQGAYYEQYF. CDR3 sequence (DNA): TGCGCCAGCAGCTACGGACAGGGGGCGTATTACGAGCAGTACTTC.

This clone has just a few counts. The rearrangement links TRBV2 to TRBJ2-7, with a weak D call TRBD2 (5 bases). This CDR3 is 16 amino acids long. Germline-derived CDR1 and CDR2 are SNHLY and FYNNEI. V shed 4 bases and J shed 0 bases, with 16 bases lying between them. This CDR3 is CASSASRERTSYEQYF. The CDR3 DNA reads as TGTGCCAGCAGTGCCAGTAGGGAGCGGACCTCCTACGAGCAGTACTTC.

V and J are TRBV5-1 and TRBJ2-2; a weak D match, TRBD1 (6 bases). The CDR3 is 21 amino acids. V gave up 3 bases and J gave up 3 bases, with 30 bases separating them. Per the germline V gene, CDR1 is SGHRS and CDR2 is YFSETQ. CDR3: CASSSGMAISLTGWDTGELFF. DNA of the CDR3: TGCGCCAGCAGCTCCGGGATGGCAATTAGCTTAACAGGGTGGGACACCGGGGAGCTGTTTTTT. The full variable domain, in which reference TRBV5-1 and TRBJ2-2 provide the parts outside the CDR3, is KAGVTQTPRYLIKTRGQQVTLSCSPISGHRSVSWYQQTPGQGLQFLFEYFSETQRNKGNFPGRFSGRQFSNSRSEMNVSTLELGDSALYLCASSSGMAISLTGWDTGELFFGEGSRLTVL.

The V call is TRBV4-3, the J call TRBJ2-2, with TRBD2 identical over 13 bases. V shed 4 bases, J shed 4 bases, and the junction held 9 bases outside the gene matches. The CDR3 covers 18 residues. Germline CDR1 is LGHNA and CDR2 is YSLEER. The CDR3: CASSRELGLAGVTGELFF. In DNA, the CDR3 is TGCGCCAGCAGCCGAGAGCTCGGACTAGCGGGAGTCACCGGGGAGCTGTTTTTT.

This rearrangement joins TRBV6-2 or TRBV6-3 to TRBJ2-6; 9 nucleotides align to TRBD1. The germline V gene has CDR1 MNHEY and CDR2 SVGEGT. The CDR3 sequence is 19 residues long. J lost 2 bases, V lost 0 bases, and 8 bases had no gene match. The CDR3 protein is CASSYSTLQGAAGANVLTF. The CDR3 coding sequence is TGTGCCAGCAGTTACTCGACTCTACAGGGGGCGGCTGGGGCCAACGTCCTGACTTTC.

The count of this clone is one. This chain joins TRBV24-1 and TRBJ1-5; 12 bases are a match to TRBD1. Germline CDR1 is KGHDR and CDR2 is SFDVKD. With V trimmed by 0 bases and J by 7 bases, 9 bases remained unmatched. The CDR3 totals 18 residues. CDR3 protein: CATSDLGDRGRLNQPQHF. The DNA for the CDR3 is TGTGCCACCAGTGATTTGGGGGACAGGGGGCGCTTAAACCAGCCCCAGCATTTT.